The source of this T cell receptor (beta chain) is a study of T cells in Graves' hyperthyroidism and ophthalmopathy. At the level of the study: The blood sample was taken at first diagnosis, before treatment began. Points from the study as a whole: Clonotypes that were expanded in thyroid above 0.001 mostly appeared in blood too.

The germline V and J ends were trimmed by 8 bases and 2 bases, with 12 bases remaining between them. The germline gives CDR1 SQVTM, CDR2 ANQGSEA. The CDR3 is 12 amino acids. It was RNA transcripts that yielded the amplified TCR beta CDR3 regions. The HTBI primer set served for first-round RT-PCR of the TCR CDR3. TCRdb processed the multiplex PCR reads anew with MiXCR; each CDR3 protein has one entry. The data contain hundreds of thousands of distinct CDR3 sequences, approximately 40% of them seen just once; the ten biggest clones take up around 32%. A patient was excluded if there was uncontrolled infection, other autoimmune disease, pregnancy or lactation. Out of 10 ml of fresh peripheral blood came the PBMCs. Concerning this clonotype itself: Its target is unknown.

Sequenced sample: blood. The V gene is TRBV29-1, the J gene TRBJ2-5, with D uncertain. This sequence was found in a woman aged 40 to 50 with Graves' hyperthyroidism. The CDR3 sequence: CSQGSVQETQYF. In nucleotides, the CDR3 is TGCAGCCAAGGAAGTGTACAAGAGACCCAGTACTTC.